A single sample is the source of the 18 T cell receptor beta chains below, sequenced in a study of blood T cell repertoires in COVID-19. Clones were read by immunoSEQ multiplex PCR, and TCRdb kept only the in-frame ones, dropping some. This table has approximately 170,000 clones, around 89% appearing once. Material for sequencing was peripheral blood. These receptors were taken from a man between 18 and 29 years old who had recovered from COVID-19.

This chain connects TRBV10-3 to TRBJ2-3, with 10 bases identical to TRBD2. This CDR3 region has 15 residues. V was pared by 7 bases and J by 1 base, with 5 bases of the junction left unmatched. Germline CDR1 is ENHRY and CDR2 is SYGVKD. The CDR3 DNA reads TGTGCCATCAATTCCCTAGCGGGGGGCACAGATACGCAGTATTTT. Protein sequence: CAINSLAGGTDTQYF.

This sequence joins TRBV5-6 and TRBJ2-1; D is ambiguous. CDR3 length: 15 residues. Trimming cost V 2 bases and J 1 base, with 10 bases left between them. Germline CDR1 and CDR2: SGHDT and YYEEEE. Written as DNA, the CDR3 is TGTGCCAGCAGCTTATTCCGAGGTTCCTACAATGAGCAGTTCTTC. Protein: CASSLFRGSYNEQFF.

The J gene is TRBJ2-5, the V gene TRBV5-4; 15 bases line up with TRBD2. The CDR3 loop spans 15 amino acids. Germline CDR1 reads SGHNT; CDR2 reads YYREEE (reference sequence). With 4 bases clipped from V and 2 bases from J, the junction kept 0 bases outside the gene matches. CDR3 amino acids: CASSGTSGGQETQYF. CDR3 DNA: TGTGCCAGCAGCGGGACTAGCGGGGGGCAAGAGACCCAGTACTTC.

V is TRBV28 and J is TRBJ2-7, with TRBD1 identical over 10 bases. The CDR3 spans 15 residues. Germline V CDR1 and CDR2: MDHEN, SYDVKM. Germline trimming cut 6 bases from V and 6 bases from J; bases unmatched to any gene: 11. CDR3 coding DNA: TGTGCCAGCAGACCCCCCGGGACAGGGGCGGTCGAGCAGTACTTC. This codes for CASRPPGTGAVEQYF.

The chain combines TRBV6-2 or TRBV6-3 with TRBJ2-1; 9 nucleotides match TRBD2. J lost 0 bases, V lost 4 bases, and 7 bases had no gene match. Germline values: CDR1 MNHEY, CDR2 SVGEGT. The CDR3 length is 17 residues. Written as DNA, the CDR3 is TGTGCCAGCAGTTTTCCCCTACTAGCGGGCTCCTACAATGAGCAGTTCTTC. It is translated as CASSFPLLAGSYNEQFF.

The J gene is TRBJ2-6, the V gene TRBV5-8; D remains ambiguous. Germline V gives CDR1 SGHTS, CDR2 YDEGEE. The V gene lost 2 bases and the J gene lost 4 bases, with 10 bases spanning the gap. This CDR3 region has 15 residues. The CDR3 DNA sequence: TGTGCCAGCAGCTTAGGCCAGAGGGGGGCCAACGTCCTGACTTTC. It yields the protein CASSLGQRGANVLTF.

V and J are TRBV10-3 and TRBJ2-7; weak D call: TRBD1 (6 bases). The CDR3 covers 13 residues. Deletions cut 4 bases from V and 5 bases from J, with 12 bases between. CDR1 is ENHRY, CDR2 SYGVKD, per germline. The CDR3 spells CAISGSGVNEQYF. In nucleotides, the CDR3 is TGTGCCATCAGTGGGTCAGGGGTGAACGAGCAGTACTTC.

The J gene is TRBJ2-5, the V gene TRBV2, with 11 positions matching TRBD2. V was clipped by 6 bases and J by 5 bases; unmatched bases: 5. There are 14 residues in the CDR3. The germline V gene encodes CDR1 SNHLY and CDR2 FYNNEI. Written as DNA, the CDR3 is TGTGCCAGCAGACTAGCGGGAGAGCTTGAGACCCAGTACTTC. Its protein product is CASRLAGELETQYF.

The J gene is TRBJ2-7, the V gene TRBV6-5; tentative D call: TRBD2 (5 bases). The CDR3 is 14 residues long. The germline V gene has CDR1 MNHEY and CDR2 SVGAGI. Trimming stripped 0 bases from V and 5 bases from J, with 11 bases between. The CDR3 bases are TGTGCCAGCAGTTACTCGGCGGGTTCCCACGAGCAGTACTTC. Protein product: CASSYSAGSHEQYF.

The table lists this clone with a count of one. The gene calls are TRBV19 and TRBJ1-1; D is unclear. The V gene's germline CDR1 is LNHDA and CDR2 SQIVND (reference sequence). V dropped 1 base and J dropped 9 bases, with 12 bases sitting between them. The CDR3 has 13 amino acids. CDR3 DNA: TGTGCCAGTAGTATAGTTGGCGGCAGCCAAGCTTTCTTT. Protein sequence: CASSIVGGSQAFF.

J is TRBJ1-2 and V is TRBV3-1 (or the pseudogene TRBV3-2); D is undetermined. This CDR3 has 15 amino acids. Trimming shortened V by 4 bases and J by 0 bases, and 12 bases separated the two germline ends. Germline-derived CDR1 and CDR2 are LGHDT and YNNKEL (reference sequence). The CDR3 DNA is TGTGCCAGCAGCCCTGGAGCCGTTCCTAACTATGGCTACACCTTC. It codes for CASSPGAVPNYGYTF.

The chain joins TRBV5-6 to TRBJ1-1; no firm D call. The V gene's germline CDR1 is SGHDT and CDR2 YYEEEE. There are 15 residues in the CDR3. With 1 base removed from V and 3 bases from J, the gap between germline ends came to 13 bases. CDR3 amino acids: CASSLRGPGDTEAFF. The CDR3 DNA reads as TGTGCCAGCAGCTTGCGAGGTCCTGGAGACACTGAAGCTTTCTTT.

The rearrangement joins TRBV27 to TRBJ2-7, with 10 bases fitting TRBD1. The ends lost 5 bases at V and 7 bases at J; junction bases unmatched: 11. Per the germline V gene, CDR1 is MNHEY and CDR2 is SMNVEV (reference sequence). CDR3 length: 15 amino acids. CDR3 bases: TGTGCCAGCAGTGCGGCCGGGACAGGGGCTCGAGAGCAGTACTTC. Protein product: CASSAAGTGAREQYF.

The rearrangement links TRBV5-1 to TRBJ1-2; D may be TRBD1 (5 bases). The CDR3 is 12 amino acids. Trimming removed 6 bases from V and 7 bases from J, with 13 bases in between. The germline gives CDR1 SGHRS, CDR2 YFSETQ. CDR3 DNA: TGCGCCAGCAAAGAAGATGGGGCTGGCTACACCTTC. It translates to CASKEDGAGYTF.

The chain uses TRBV5-4 and TRBJ2-3; 8 bases are shared with TRBD2. V trimming: 4 bases; J trimming: 0 bases; junction bases outside the gene matches: 7. Germline V gene data show CDR1 as SGHNT and CDR2 as YYREEE (reference sequence). The length of the CDR3 is 16 residues. The CDR3 reads CASSHRSGKSTDTQYF. CDR3 nucleotides: TGTGCCAGCAGCCACCGTAGCGGGAAAAGCACAGATACGCAGTATTTT.

The V and J genes are TRBV19 and TRBJ1-3; no definite D call. V was trimmed by 3 bases and J by 0 bases, leaving 9 bases between them. The CDR3 is 15 residues long. Germline assignment: CDR1 LNHDA and CDR2 SQIVND (reference sequence). The CDR3 bases are TGTGCCAGTAGTATGGGCAGCCTCTCTGGAAACACCATATATTTT. It specifies CASSMGSLSGNTIYF.

This chain joins TRBV6-2 or TRBV6-3 and TRBJ1-1; D is perhaps TRBD1 (5 bases). The CDR3 spans 12 residues. Deletions cut 6 bases from V and 8 bases from J, with 13 bases between. The germline V gene has CDR1 MNHEY and CDR2 SVGEGT. The CDR3 loop reads CASSTGGREAFF. DNA of the CDR3: TGTGCCAGCAGCACCGGGGGGAGAGAAGCTTTCTTT.

The CDR3 nucleotides are TGCGCCAGCAGCTTGGCAGCGATTAGCGGGACGAACACCGGGGAGCTGTTTTTT. Amino acids: CASSLAAISGTNTGELFF. The J gene is TRBJ2-2, the V gene TRBV5-1; the match to TRBD2 covers 8 bases. Germline-derived CDR1 and CDR2 are SGHRS and YFSETQ. The CDR3 has 18 residues. V lost 0 bases to trimming and J lost 0 bases; unmatched junction nucleotides: 7.